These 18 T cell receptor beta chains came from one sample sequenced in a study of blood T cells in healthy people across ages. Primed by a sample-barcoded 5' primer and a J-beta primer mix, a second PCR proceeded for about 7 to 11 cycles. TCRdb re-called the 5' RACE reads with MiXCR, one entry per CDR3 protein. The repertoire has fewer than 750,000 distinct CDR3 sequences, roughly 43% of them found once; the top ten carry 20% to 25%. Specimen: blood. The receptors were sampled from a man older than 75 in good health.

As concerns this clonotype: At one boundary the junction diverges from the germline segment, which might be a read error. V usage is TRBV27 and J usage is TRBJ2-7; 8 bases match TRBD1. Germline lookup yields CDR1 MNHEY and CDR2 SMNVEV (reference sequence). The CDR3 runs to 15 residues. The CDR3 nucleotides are TGTGCCAGCAGAAACCGGGACAGGAGCTCCCACGAGCAGTACTTC. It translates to CASRNRDRSSHEQYF.

The CDR3 bases are TGCAGTGCTAGAGAGGAGGGAGCAGGCCATGAGCAGTTCTTC. It codes for CSAREEGAGHEQFF. The V gene is TRBV20-1, the J gene TRBJ2-1; possibly TRBD2 for D (6 bases). CDR1 and CDR2 from the germline V gene are DFQATT and SNEGSKA (reference sequence). Trimming stripped 0 bases from V and 8 bases from J, with 14 bases between. The CDR3 extends over 14 amino acids.

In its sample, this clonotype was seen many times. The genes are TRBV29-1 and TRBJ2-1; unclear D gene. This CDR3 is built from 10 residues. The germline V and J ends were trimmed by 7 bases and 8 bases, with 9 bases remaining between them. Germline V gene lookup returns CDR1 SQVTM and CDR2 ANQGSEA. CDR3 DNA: TGCAGCGCCATGATGGATGAGCAGTTCTTC. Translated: CSAMMDEQFF.

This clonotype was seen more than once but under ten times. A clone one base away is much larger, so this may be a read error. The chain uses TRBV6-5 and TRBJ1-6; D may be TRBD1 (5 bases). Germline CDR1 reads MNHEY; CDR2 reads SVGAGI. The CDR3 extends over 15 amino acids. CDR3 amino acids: CASSRRGSYNSPPHF. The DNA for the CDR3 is TGTGCCAGCAGCCGCCGGGGGAGCTATAATTCACCCCCCCACTTT.

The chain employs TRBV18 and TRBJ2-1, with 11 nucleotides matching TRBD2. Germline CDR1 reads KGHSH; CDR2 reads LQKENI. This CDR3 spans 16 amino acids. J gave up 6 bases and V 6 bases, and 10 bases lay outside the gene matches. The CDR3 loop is CASSRDSGGASNEQFF. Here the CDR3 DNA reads TGTGCCAGCTCTCGTGATAGCGGGGGGGCGTCCAATGAGCAGTTCTTC.

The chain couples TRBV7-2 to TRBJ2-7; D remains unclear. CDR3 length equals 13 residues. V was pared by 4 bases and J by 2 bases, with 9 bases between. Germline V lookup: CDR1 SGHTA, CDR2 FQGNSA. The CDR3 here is CASSYNRAYEQYF. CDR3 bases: TGTGCCAGCAGCTACAACAGAGCCTACGAGCAGTACTTC. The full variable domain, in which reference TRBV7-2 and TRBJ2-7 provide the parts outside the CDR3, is GAGVSQSPSNKVTEKGKDVELRCDPISGHTALYWYRQSLGQGLEFLIYFQGNSAPDKSGLPSDRFSAERTGGSVSTLTIQRTQQEDSAVYLCASSYNRAYEQYFGPGTRLTVT.

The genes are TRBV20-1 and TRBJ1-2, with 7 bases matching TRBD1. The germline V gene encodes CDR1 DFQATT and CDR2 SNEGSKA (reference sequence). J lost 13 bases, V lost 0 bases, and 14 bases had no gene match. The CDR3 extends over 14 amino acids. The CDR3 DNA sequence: TGCAGTGCTAGAGACCGACAGGGCTTTCGTCTTAGCACCTTC. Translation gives CSARDRQGFRLSTF.

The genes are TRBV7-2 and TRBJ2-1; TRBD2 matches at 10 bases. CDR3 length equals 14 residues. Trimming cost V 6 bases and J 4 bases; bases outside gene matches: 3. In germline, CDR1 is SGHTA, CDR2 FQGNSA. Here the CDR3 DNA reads TGTACCAGCAGACAACTAGCGGGATACAATGAGCAGTTCTTC. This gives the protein CTSRQLAGYNEQFF.

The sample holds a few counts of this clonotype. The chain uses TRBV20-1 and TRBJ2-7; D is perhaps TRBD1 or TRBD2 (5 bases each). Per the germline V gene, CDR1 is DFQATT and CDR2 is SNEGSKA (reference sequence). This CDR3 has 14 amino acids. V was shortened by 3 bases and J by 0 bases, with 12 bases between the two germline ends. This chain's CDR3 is CSASPGQNSYEQYF. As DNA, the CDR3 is TGCAGTGCTAGCCCGGGGCAGAACTCCTACGAGCAGTACTTC.

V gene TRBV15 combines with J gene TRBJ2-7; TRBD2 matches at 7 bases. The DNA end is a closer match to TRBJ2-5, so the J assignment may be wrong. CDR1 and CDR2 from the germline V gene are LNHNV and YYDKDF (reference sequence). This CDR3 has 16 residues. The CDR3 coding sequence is TGTGCCACCAGCAGAGATGTGGGCGGGGGTTTGGAGACCCAGTACTTC. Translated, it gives CATSRDVGGGLETQYF.

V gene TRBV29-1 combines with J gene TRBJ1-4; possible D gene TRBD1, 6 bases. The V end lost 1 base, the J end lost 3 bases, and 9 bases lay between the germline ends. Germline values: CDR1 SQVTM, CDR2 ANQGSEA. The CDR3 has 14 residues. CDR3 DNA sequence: TGCAGCGTTGAAGCAGGGGCGGCTAATGAAAAACTGTTTTTT. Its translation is CSVEAGAANEKLFF.

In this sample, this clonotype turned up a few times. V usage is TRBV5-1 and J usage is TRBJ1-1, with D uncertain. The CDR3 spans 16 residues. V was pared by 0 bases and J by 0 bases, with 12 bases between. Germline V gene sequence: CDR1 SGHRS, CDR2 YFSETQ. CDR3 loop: CASSLALTGMNTEAFF. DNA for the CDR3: TGCGCCAGCAGCTTGGCCCTGACTGGCATGAACACTGAAGCTTTCTTT.

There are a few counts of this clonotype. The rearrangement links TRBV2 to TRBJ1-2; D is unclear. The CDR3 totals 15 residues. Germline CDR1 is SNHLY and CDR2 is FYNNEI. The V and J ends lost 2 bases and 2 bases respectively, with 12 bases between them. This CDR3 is CASSESVGKNYGYTF. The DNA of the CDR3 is TGTGCCAGCAGTGAAAGTGTCGGGAAGAACTATGGCTACACCTTC.

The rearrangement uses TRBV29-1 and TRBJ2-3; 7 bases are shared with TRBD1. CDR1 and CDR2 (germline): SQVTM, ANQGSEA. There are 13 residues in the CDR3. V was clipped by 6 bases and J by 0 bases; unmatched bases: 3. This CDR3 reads CSVRDRSTDTQYF. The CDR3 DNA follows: TGCAGCGTCCGGGACAGAAGCACAGATACGCAGTATTTT.

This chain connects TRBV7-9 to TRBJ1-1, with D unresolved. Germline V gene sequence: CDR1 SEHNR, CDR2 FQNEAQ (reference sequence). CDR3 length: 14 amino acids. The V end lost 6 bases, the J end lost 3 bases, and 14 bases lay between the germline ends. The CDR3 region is CASRLLGRYTEAFF. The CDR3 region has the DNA TGTGCCAGCAGGCTCTTAGGGAGGTACACTGAAGCTTTCTTT.

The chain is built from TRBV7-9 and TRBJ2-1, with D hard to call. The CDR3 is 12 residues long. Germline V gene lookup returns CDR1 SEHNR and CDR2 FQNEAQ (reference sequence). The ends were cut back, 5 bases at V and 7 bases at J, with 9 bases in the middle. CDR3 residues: CASSRLTNEQFF. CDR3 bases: TGTGCCAGCAGCCGTCTTACGAATGAGCAGTTCTTC.

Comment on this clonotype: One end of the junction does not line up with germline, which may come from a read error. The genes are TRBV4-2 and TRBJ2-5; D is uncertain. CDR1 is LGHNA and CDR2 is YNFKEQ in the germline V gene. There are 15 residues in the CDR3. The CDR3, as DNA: TGTACCAGCAGCCGCCCCGGTGCGGAGAGGGAGACCCAGTACTTC. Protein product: CTSSRPGAERETQYF.

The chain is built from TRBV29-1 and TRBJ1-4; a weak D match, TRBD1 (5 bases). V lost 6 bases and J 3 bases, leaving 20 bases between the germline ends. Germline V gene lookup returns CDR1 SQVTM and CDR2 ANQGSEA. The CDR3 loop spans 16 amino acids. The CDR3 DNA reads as TGCAGCGTGTCAGGCAGGGTCTCAGCTTCTAATGAAAAACTGTTTTTT. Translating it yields CSVSGRVSASNEKLFF.